This entry lists 15 T cell receptor beta chains sequenced from one sample in a study of CD8 T cells in Susac syndrome. With random hexamers, reverse transcription was performed on about 0.5 to 1 ug of RNA. MiXCR was run by TCRdb on the immunoSEQ multiplex PCR reads, yielding one entry per CDR3 protein. The top ten hold roughly 0.32% of the sample, which has about 130,000 distinct CDR3 sequences, 85% to 95% seen once. Sequenced input: CD8+ T cells from PBMCs. All receptors derive from a human donor with multiple sclerosis.

The DNA for the CDR3 is TGTGCCAGCAGCTTAGGCGGGGGGGGGCGTGATACGCAGTATTTT. It translates to CASSLGGGGRDTQYF. The chain joins TRBV13 to TRBJ2-3, with 8 bases identical to TRBD2. The CDR3 runs to 15 residues. The germline gives CDR1 PRHDT, CDR2 FYEKMQ (reference sequence). V trimming: 0 bases; J trimming: 6 bases; junction bases outside the gene matches: 5.

The CDR3 spells CASSPGRASSYEQYF. DNA for the CDR3: TGCGCCAGCAGCCCAGGACGTGCGAGCTCCTACGAGCAGTACTTC. V gene TRBV4-1 combines with J gene TRBJ2-7; D is ambiguous. V was pared by 4 bases and J by 0 bases, with 13 bases between. This CDR3 contains 15 residues. Germline CDR1 and CDR2: MGHRA and YSYEKL.

CDR3 loop: CASSFSGVAYYGYTF. The CDR3, as DNA: TGTGCCAGCAGTTTCTCGGGGGTTGCCTACTATGGCTACACCTTC. This chain joins TRBV12-3 or TRBV12-4 and TRBJ1-2; the D gene is possibly TRBD1 (5 bases). There are 15 residues in the CDR3. Between the trimmed V and J ends, which lost 3 bases and 3 bases, there was a span of 14 bases.

V and J are TRBV11-2 and TRBJ2-3, with 8 bases that match TRBD2. The junction had 4 bases not matched to a gene; V was cut back by 5 bases and J by 0 bases. The CDR3 is made up of 15 amino acids. Germline loops: CDR1 SGHAT, CDR2 FQNNGV. For the CDR3, the DNA is TGTGCCAGCAGCGACCAGCGGGGGAGCACAGATACGCAGTATTTT. This gives the protein CASSDQRGSTDTQYF.

The chain has TRBV28 and TRBJ1-2, with D unresolved. The CDR3 covers 11 residues. Germline V gene data show CDR1 as MDHEN and CDR2 as SYDVKM. In nucleotides, the CDR3 is TGTGCAGTAGCAGCTAACTATGGCTACACCTTC. It specifies CAVAANYGYTF.

The V gene is TRBV30, the J gene TRBJ1-6; D might be TRBD1 (6 bases). The length of the CDR3 is 14 residues. V lost 2 bases and J lost 12, with 17 bases in between. The germline V gene has CDR1 GTSNPN and CDR2 SVGIG (reference sequence). CDR3 DNA sequence: TGTGCCTGGAGTCAGGACAGCCGGGGAGGACCCCTCCACTTT. Protein: CAWSQDSRGGPLHF.

J is TRBJ1-2 and V is TRBV24-1; 7 bases fit TRBD1. The CDR3 contains 14 residues. Germline V gives CDR1 KGHDR, CDR2 SFDVKD. V dropped 4 bases and J dropped 4; count of bases not matched to a gene: 5. The CDR3 DNA reads TGTGCCACCAGTGAATACGACAGGGCCTATGGCTACACCTTC. Its protein is CATSEYDRAYGYTF.

This clonotype is a singleton in its sample. V gene TRBV6-1 combines with J gene TRBJ2-7, with 9 bases aligning to TRBD2. The CDR3 runs 16 residues. Germline V lookup: CDR1 MNHNS, CDR2 SASEGT. Trimming cost V 6 bases and J 2 bases; bases outside gene matches: 11. CDR3 protein: CASSPVGAGGPYEQYV. DNA of the CDR3: TGTGCCAGCAGCCCCGTGGGAGCGGGAGGACCCTACGAGCAGTACGTC.

V and J are TRBV20-1 and TRBJ2-7; a weak D match, TRBD2 (5 bases). V lost 7 bases, J lost 0 bases, and 10 bases lay in between. The CDR3 is 12 amino acids. In germline, CDR1 is DFQATT, CDR2 SNEGSKA (reference sequence). DNA of the CDR3: TGCAGTGGGACTGGCGACTCCTACGAGCAGTACTTC. Translating it yields CSGTGDSYEQYF.

V gene TRBV3-1 combines with J gene TRBJ2-1; TRBD1 matches at 8 bases. CDR1 and CDR2 (germline): LGHDT, YNNKEL (reference sequence). The V and J ends lost 1 base and 4 bases, in that order; junction bases with no gene match: 6. CDR3 length equals 16 residues. The CDR3 spells CASSQGGTGVYNEQFF. The CDR3 DNA sequence: TGTGCCAGCAGCCAAGGTGGGACAGGTGTTTACAATGAGCAGTTCTTC.

The chain uses TRBV6-5 and TRBJ2-1; no reliable D call. Trimming removed 5 bases from V and 8 bases from J, with 10 bases in between. CDR3 length: 12 residues. Germline values: CDR1 MNHEY, CDR2 SVGAGI. In DNA form, the CDR3 reads TGTGCCAGCAGTACCTTACGGGATGAGCAGTTCTTC. Translating it yields CASSTLRDEQFF.

The rearrangement joins TRBV14 to TRBJ1-1, with a possible D match to TRBD1 (5 bases). From germline, CDR1 is SGHDN and CDR2 FVKESK. This CDR3 region has 14 residues. V shed 1 base and J shed 7 bases, with 13 bases lying between them. CDR3 in amino acids: CASSQVTGSYEAFF. The CDR3 DNA reads as TGTGCCAGCAGCCAAGTTACAGGAAGCTATGAAGCTTTCTTT.

The chain employs TRBV12-3 or TRBV12-4 and TRBJ2-1; D possibly uses TRBD1 or TRBD2 (6 bases each). V was pared by 1 base and J by 4 bases, with 8 bases between. The CDR3 has 14 amino acids. The CDR3 loop reads CASSLGGAYNEQFF. The DNA for the CDR3 is TGTGCCAGCAGTTTAGGGGGGGCGTACAATGAGCAGTTCTTC.

The chain uses TRBV7-6 and TRBJ2-3; TRBD2 aligns across 13 bases. This CDR3 contains 17 residues. CDR1 and CDR2 from the germline V gene are SGHVS and FNYEAQ. Trimming cost V 4 bases and J 8 bases; bases outside gene matches: 12. CDR3: CASSSLSGTSGKGTQYF. In nucleotides, the CDR3 is TGTGCCAGCAGCTCCCTATCCGGGACTAGCGGGAAGGGTACGCAGTATTTT.

The chain employs TRBV12-3 or TRBV12-4 and TRBJ2-1; maybe TRBD2 (6 bases). The CDR3 totals 12 residues. Trimming shortened V by 3 bases and J by 10 bases, and 10 bases separated the two germline ends. CDR3 in DNA: TGTGCCAGCAGTTTGTCCCTAGCGGAGCAGTTCTTC. This translates into CASSLSLAEQFF.